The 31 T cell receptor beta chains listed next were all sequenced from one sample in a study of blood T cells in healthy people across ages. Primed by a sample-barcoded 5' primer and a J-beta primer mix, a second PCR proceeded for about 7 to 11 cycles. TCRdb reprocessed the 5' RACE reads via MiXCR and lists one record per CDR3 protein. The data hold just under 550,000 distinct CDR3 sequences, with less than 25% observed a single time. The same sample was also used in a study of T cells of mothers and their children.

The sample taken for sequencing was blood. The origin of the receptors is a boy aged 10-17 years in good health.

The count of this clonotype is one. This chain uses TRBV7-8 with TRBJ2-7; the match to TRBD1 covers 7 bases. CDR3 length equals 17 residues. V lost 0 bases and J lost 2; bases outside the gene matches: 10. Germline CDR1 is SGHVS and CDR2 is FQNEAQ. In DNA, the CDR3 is TGTGCCAGCAGCTTAGCGTTTGGGACAGCCAACCCCTACGAGCAGTACTTC. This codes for CASSLAFGTANPYEQYF.

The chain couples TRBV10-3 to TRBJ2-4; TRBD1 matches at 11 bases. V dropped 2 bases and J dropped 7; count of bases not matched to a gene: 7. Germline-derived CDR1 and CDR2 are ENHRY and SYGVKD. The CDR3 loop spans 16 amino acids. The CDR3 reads CAISETSGTGGNIQYF. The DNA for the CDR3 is TGTGCCATCAGTGAGACCTCCGGGACAGGGGGGAACATTCAGTACTTC.

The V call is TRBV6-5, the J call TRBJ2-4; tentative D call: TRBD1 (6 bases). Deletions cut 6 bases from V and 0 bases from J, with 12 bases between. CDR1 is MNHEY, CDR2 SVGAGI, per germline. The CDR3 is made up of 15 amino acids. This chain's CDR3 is CASSAGAGAKNIQYF. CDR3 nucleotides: TGTGCCAGCAGCGCAGGGGCTGGAGCCAAAAACATTCAGTACTTC.

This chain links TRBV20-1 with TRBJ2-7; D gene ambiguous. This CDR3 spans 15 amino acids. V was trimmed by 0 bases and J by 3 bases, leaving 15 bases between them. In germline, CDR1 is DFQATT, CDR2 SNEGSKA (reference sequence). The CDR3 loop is CSARDRQSFGYEQYF. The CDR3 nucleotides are TGCAGTGCTAGAGATAGGCAGAGTTTCGGCTACGAGCAGTACTTC.

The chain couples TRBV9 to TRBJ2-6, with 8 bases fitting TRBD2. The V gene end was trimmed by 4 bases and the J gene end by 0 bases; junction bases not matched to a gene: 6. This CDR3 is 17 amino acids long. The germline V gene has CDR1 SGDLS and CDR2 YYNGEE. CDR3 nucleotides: TGTGCCAGCAGCAAGAGCGGGGGCATCTCTGGGGCCAACGTCCTGACTTTC. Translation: CASSKSGGISGANVLTF.

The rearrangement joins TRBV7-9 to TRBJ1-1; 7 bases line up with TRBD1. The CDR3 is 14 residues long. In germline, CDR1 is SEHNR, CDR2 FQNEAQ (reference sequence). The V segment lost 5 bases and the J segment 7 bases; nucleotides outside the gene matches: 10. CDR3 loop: CASSHTGERGEAFF. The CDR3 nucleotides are TGTGCCAGCAGCCACACAGGGGAGAGGGGTGAAGCTTTCTTT.

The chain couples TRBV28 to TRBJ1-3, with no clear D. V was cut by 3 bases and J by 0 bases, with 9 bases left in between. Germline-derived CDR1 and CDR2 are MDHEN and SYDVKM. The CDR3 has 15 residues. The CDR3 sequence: CASSLSLSSGNTIYF. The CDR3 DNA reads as TGTGCCAGCAGTTTGAGTCTGTCCTCTGGAAACACCATATATTTT.

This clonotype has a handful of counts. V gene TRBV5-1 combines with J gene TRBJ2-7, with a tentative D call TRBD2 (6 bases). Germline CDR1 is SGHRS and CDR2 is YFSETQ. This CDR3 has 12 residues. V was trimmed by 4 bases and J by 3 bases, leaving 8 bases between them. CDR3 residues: CASSGGGYEQYF. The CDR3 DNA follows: TGCGCCAGCAGCGGGGGAGGCTACGAGCAGTACTTC.

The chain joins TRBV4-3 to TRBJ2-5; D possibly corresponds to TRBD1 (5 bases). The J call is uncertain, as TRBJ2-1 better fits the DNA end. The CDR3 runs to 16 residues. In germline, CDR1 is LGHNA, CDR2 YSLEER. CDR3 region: CASSQVHVAGPSEQFF. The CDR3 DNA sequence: TGCGCCAGCAGCCAAGTCCATGTTGCAGGGCCTTCGGAGCAGTTCTTC.

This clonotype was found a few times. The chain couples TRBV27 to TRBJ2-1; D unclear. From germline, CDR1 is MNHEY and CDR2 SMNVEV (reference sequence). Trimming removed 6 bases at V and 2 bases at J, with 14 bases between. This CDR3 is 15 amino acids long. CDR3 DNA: TGTGCCAGCAGCTCAGGACCATTCCCCTACAATGAGCAGTTCTTC. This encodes CASSSGPFPYNEQFF.

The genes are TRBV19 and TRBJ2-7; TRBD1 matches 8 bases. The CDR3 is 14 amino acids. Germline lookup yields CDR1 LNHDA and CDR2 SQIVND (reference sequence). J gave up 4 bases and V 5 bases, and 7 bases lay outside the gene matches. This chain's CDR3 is CASSLPGQEYEQYF. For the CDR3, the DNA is TGTGCCAGTAGTTTGCCGGGACAGGAGTACGAGCAGTACTTC.

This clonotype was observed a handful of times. The CDR3 coding sequence is TGCAGTGTACGCGGGCTAGCGTACAATGAGCAGTTCTTC. Its protein is CSVRGLAYNEQFF. This chain joins TRBV20-1 and TRBJ2-1; a weak D match, TRBD2 (6 bases). CDR1 and CDR2 (germline): DFQATT, SNEGSKA (reference sequence). V lost 7 bases and J 4 bases, leaving 14 bases between the germline ends. CDR3 length equals 13 residues.

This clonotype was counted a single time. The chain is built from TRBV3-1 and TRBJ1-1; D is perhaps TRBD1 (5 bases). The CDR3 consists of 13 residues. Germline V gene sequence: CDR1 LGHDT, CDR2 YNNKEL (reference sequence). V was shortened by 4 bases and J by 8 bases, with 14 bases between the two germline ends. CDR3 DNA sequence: TGTGCCAGCAGCCGACAAGGGGAAGGGGAAGCTTTCTTT. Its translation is CASSRQGEGEAFF.

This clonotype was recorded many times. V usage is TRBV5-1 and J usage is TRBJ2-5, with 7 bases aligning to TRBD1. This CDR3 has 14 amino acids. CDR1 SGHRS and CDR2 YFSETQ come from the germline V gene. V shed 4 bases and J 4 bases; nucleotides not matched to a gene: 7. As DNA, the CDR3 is TGCGCCAGCAGCCCAGGACAGGTGGCAGAGACCCAGTACTTC. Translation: CASSPGQVAETQYF.

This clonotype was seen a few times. The CDR3 loop is CSARTLAGRYEQYF. Written as DNA, the CDR3 is TGCAGTGCTAGAACCCTAGCGGGGAGGTACGAGCAGTACTTC. The chain is built from TRBV20-1 and TRBJ2-5; TRBD2 matches at 9 bases. The DNA end favors TRBJ2-7, so the J call may be wrong. Germline values: CDR1 DFQATT, CDR2 SNEGSKA (reference sequence). The CDR3 loop spans 14 amino acids.

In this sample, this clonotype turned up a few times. The CDR3 DNA follows: TGTGCCAGCAGCGTAGGCTGGGAGTGGGAGTACGAGCAGTACTTC. Translation: CASSVGWEWEYEQYF. The chain carries TRBV9 and TRBJ2-5; tentative D call: TRBD2 (5 bases). The assigned J gene may be wrong: the sequence end matches TRBJ2-7 better. Germline lookup yields CDR1 SGDLS and CDR2 YYNGEE. The CDR3 length is 15 residues.

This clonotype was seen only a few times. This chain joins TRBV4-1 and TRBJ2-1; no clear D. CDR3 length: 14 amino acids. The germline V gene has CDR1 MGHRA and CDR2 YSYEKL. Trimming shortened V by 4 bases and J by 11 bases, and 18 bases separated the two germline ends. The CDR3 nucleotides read TGCGCCAGCAGCCCGAGCGAGTTCGCTTTTAAGCAGTTCTTC. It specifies CASSPSEFAFKQFF.

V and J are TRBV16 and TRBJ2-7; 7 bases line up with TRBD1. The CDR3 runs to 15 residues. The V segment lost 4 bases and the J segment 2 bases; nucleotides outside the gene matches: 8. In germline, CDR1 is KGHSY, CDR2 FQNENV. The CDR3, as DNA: TGTGCCAGCAGCCGTCACAGGGGAAATACCTACGAGCAGTACTTC. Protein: CASSRHRGNTYEQYF. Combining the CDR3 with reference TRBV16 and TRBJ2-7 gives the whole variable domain GEEVAQTPKHLVRGEGQKAKLYCAPIKGHSYVFWYQQVLKNEFKFLISFQNENVFDETGMPKERFSAKCLPNSPCSLEIQATKLEDSAVYFCASSRHRGNTYEQYFGPGTRLTVT.

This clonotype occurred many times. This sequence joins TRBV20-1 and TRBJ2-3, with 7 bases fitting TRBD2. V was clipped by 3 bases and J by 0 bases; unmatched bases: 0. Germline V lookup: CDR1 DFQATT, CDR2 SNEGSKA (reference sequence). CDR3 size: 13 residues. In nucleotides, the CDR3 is TGCAGTGCTAGCGGGGGGAGCACAGATACGCAGTATTTT. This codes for CSASGGSTDTQYF.

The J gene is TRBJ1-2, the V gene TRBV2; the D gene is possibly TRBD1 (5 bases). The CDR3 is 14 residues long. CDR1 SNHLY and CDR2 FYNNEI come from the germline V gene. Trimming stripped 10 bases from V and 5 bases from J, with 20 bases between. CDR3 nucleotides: TGTGCCACCGAAGGGGCCTCAGGGATTTATGGCTACACCTTC. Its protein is CATEGASGIYGYTF.

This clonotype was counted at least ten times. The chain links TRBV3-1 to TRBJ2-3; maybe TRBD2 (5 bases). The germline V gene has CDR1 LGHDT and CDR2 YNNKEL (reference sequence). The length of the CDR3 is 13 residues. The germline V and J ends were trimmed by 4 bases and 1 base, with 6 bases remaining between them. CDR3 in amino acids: CASSPRGTDTQYF. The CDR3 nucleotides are TGTGCCAGCAGCCCGCGGGGCACAGATACGCAGTATTTT.

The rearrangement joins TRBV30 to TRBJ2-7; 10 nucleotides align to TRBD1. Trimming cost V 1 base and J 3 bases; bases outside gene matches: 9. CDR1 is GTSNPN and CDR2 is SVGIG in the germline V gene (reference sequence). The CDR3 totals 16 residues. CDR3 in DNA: TGTGCCTGGAGTGGTATTGGACAGGGGGATCTCTACGAGCAGTACTTC. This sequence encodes CAWSGIGQGDLYEQYF.

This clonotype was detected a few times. The CDR3 region has the DNA TGTGCCAGCAGTGGGGGGCTAGCCCGGAATGAGCAGTTCTTC. Amino acid sequence: CASSGGLARNEQFF. This chain connects TRBV28 to TRBJ2-5; D is perhaps TRBD1 or TRBD2 (6 bases each). The J call is doubtful: the DNA matches TRBJ2-1 better. The CDR3 contains 14 residues. Germline V gives CDR1 MDHEN, CDR2 SYDVKM.

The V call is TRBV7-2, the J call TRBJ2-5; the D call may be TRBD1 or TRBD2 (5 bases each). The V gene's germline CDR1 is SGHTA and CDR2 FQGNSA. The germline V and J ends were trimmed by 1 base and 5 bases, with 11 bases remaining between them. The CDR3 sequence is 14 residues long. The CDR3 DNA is TGTGCCAGCAGCTTAGTAAGGGGCGGGGAGACCCAGTACTTC. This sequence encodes CASSLVRGGETQYF.

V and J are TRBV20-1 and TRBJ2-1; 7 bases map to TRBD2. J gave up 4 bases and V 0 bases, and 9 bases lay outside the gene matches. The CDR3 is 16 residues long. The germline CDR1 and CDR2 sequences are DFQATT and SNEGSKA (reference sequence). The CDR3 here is CSARDWEGLDYNEQFF. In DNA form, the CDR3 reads TGCAGTGCTAGAGATTGGGAGGGCCTGGATTACAATGAGCAGTTCTTC.

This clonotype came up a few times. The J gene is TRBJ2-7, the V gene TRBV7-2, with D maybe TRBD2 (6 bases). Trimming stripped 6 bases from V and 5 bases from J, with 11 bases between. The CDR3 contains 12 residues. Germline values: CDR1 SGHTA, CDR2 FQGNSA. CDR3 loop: CASRLGGHEQYF. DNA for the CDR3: TGTGCCAGCAGGCTGGGGGGACACGAGCAGTACTTC.

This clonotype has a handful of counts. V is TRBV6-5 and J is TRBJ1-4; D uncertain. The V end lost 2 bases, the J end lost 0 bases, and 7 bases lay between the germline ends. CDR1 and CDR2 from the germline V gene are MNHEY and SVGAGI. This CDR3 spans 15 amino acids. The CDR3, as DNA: TGTGCCAGCAGTTACGACGTCGCAACTAATGAAAAACTGTTTTTT. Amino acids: CASSYDVATNEKLFF.

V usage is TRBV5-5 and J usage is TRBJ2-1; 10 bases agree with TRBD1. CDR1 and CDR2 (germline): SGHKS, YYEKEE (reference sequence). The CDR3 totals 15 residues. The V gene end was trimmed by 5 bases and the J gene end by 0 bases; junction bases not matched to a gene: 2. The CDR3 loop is CASRGQGISYNEQFF. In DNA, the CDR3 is TGTGCCAGCAGGGGACAGGGGATCTCCTACAATGAGCAGTTCTTC.

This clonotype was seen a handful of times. CDR3 region: CASSLVRANVLTF. DNA for the CDR3: TGTGCCAGCAGCCTTGTTAGGGCCAACGTCCTGACTTTC. The rearrangement joins TRBV7-2 to TRBJ2-6; no reliable D call. Germline lookup yields CDR1 SGHTA and CDR2 FQGNSA. The ends were cut back, 5 bases at V and 5 bases at J, with 7 bases in the middle. The CDR3 runs 13 residues.

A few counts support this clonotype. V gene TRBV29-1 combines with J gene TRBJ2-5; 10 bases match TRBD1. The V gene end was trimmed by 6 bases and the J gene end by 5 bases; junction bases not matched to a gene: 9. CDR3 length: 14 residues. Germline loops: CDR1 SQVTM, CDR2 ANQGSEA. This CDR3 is CSVRDRGSWETQYF. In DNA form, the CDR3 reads TGCAGCGTGAGGGACAGGGGATCGTGGGAGACCCAGTACTTC.

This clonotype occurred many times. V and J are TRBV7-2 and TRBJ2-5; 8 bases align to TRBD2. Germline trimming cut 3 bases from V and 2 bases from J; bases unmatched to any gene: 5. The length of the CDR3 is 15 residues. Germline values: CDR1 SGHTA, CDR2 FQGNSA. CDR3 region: CASSFRGGHQETQYF. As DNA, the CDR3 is TGTGCCAGCAGCTTCCGGGGGGGGCATCAAGAGACCCAGTACTTC.